These T cell receptor beta chains were read from a single sample in a study of blood T cell repertoires in COVID-19. TCRdb's copy holds only in-frame clones and misses some; the assay was immunoSEQ multiplex PCR. This repertoire shows tens of thousands of clones, roughly 88% found once; its top ten account for less than 5.5%. The sample was peripheral blood. The receptors shown here come from a human donor in a cohort sampled during active COVID-19. The CDR3 runs from the conserved cysteine through the conserved F or W. A D gene is named only where the DNA matches it firmly. For some rows the clone size is stated as once, few or many, or as a class when expanded; others skip it.

J,D,V,length,size,DNA,CDR3
TRBJ2-7,.,TRBV6-2/TRBV6-3,15,.,TGTGCCAGCAGTTACGTCGGCAGCGTTTCGTACGAGCAGTACTTC,CASSYVGSVSYEQYF
TRBJ2-1,TRBD1,TRBV5-1,16,.,TGCGCCAGCAGCTTAGGACAGGGCCTCTATTACAATGAGCAGTTCTTC,CASSLGQGLYYNEQFF
TRBJ2-7,TRBD1,TRBV18,13,.,TGTGCCAGCTCACCGACAGGGGTCCACGAGCAGTACTTC,CASSPTGVHEQYF
TRBJ2-2,TRBD1,TRBV19,17,.,TGTGCCAGTAGTACCCGCCTGGGACAGGGAGGCACCGGGGAGCTGTTTTTT,CASSTRLGQGGTGELFF
TRBJ2-7,.,TRBV6-5,15,.,TGTGCCAGCAGTCCCGGGGTAGCGCGGACCTACGAGCAGTACTTC,CASSPGVARTYEQYF
TRBJ1-2,.,TRBV7-2,15,once,TGTGCCAGCAGCCTAACAGGAATTCGAAACTATGGCTACACCTTC,CASSLTGIRNYGYTF
TRBJ2-3,.,TRBV11-2,11,.,TGTGCCAGCAGCTCCTCAGATACGCAGTATTTT,CASSSSDTQYF
TRBJ2-7,TRBD2,TRBV7-9,17,.,TGTGCCAGCAGCTTAGCGGCGGCTAGCGGGACGACCTACGAGCAGTACTTC,CASSLAAASGTTYEQYF
TRBJ2-2,TRBD1,TRBV11-2,15,.,TGTGCCAGCAGCTCAACAGGGGGGAACTACGGGGAGCTGTTTTTT,CASSSTGGNYGELFF
TRBJ2-2,.,TRBV18,15,.,TGTGCCAGCTCACCTCGGACATTGAACACCGGGGAGCTGTTTTTT,CASSPRTLNTGELFF
TRBJ2-3,TRBD2,TRBV19,17,.,TGTGCCAGTAGTATAGATACGGGACTAGCAGACACAGATACGCAGTATTTT,CASSIDTGLADTDTQYF
TRBJ2-3,.,TRBV18,14,.,TGTGCCAGCTCACCCAGACAAAGCACAGATACGCAGTATTTT,CASSPRQSTDTQYF
TRBJ2-5,TRBD1,TRBV6-5,15,.,TGTGCCAGCAGTTACGGAACAGGGGTTGGTGAGACCCAGTACTTC,CASSYGTGVGETQYF
TRBJ1-2,TRBD1,TRBV6-4,15,.,TGTGCCAGCAGTGAAAACCCAGGGGGGCCCTATGGCTACACCTTC,CASSENPGGPYGYTF
TRBJ1-1,.,TRBV6-2/TRBV6-3,14,.,TGTGCCAGCAGTTTCAGGGGTAGGGGGACTGAAGCTTTCTTT,CASSFRGRGTEAFF
TRBJ1-2,TRBD1,TRBV5-4,14,.,TGTGCCAGCAGCTCTGGACAGGGGGCGACCCTGTACACCTTC,CASSSGQGATLYTF
TRBJ2-2,.,TRBV11-3,14,.,TGTGCCAGCAGCTTAGTACCGGGAATCGGGGAGCTGTTTTTT,CASSLVPGIGELFF
TRBJ2-1,TRBD2,TRBV5-1,14,.,TGCGCCAGCAGCTTAAGCGGGAGTAATAATGAGCAGTTCTTC,CASSLSGSNNEQFF
TRBJ2-7,.,TRBV5-4,14,.,TGTGCCAGCAGCCTCCTAGGACAGCCCTACGAGCAGTACTTC,CASSLLGQPYEQYF
TRBJ2-7,TRBD1,TRBV5-1,14,.,TGCGCCAGCAGCCCTAGGGACAGTACATACGAGCAGTACTTC,CASSPRDSTYEQYF
TRBJ2-2,.,TRBV7-2,17,.,TGTGCCAGCAGCTTAGCTTGGGACTCTATGAACACCGGGGAGCTGTTTTTT,CASSLAWDSMNTGELFF
TRBJ1-1,TRBD1,TRBV2,12,.,TGTGCCAGCAACGCGGACAGGGGCGAAGCTTTCTTT,CASNADRGEAFF
TRBJ1-5,.,TRBV7-2,14,once,TGTGCCAGCTCCTGGGCAAATAGCAATCAGCCCCAGCATTTT,CASSWANSNQPQHF
TRBJ2-1,TRBD1,TRBV9,15,.,TGTGCCAGCAGCGCGGGACAGATATCCTACAATGAGCAGTTCTTC,CASSAGQISYNEQFF
TRBJ2-7,.,TRBV6-5,16,once,TGTGCCAGCAGTTACTCACGGCCGTCTTTGGGGGGCGAGCAGTACTTC,CASSYSRPSLGGEQYF
TRBJ2-7,TRBD1,TRBV29-1,14,.,TGCAGCGTCGACAGGGGAAAGGGACCCTACGAGCAGTACTTC,CSVDRGKGPYEQYF
TRBJ2-3,.,TRBV19,13,.,TGTGCCAGTAACCCAGGCTTCGGTAATACGCAGTATTTT,CASNPGFGNTQYF
TRBJ2-7,.,TRBV2,12,once,TGTGCCGGGGGGACAGAGATCTACGAGCAGTACTTC,CAGGTEIYEQYF
TRBJ2-7,.,TRBV14,16,.,TGTGCCAGCAGCCGATTACAGGAATCGAGCTCCTACGAGCAGTACTTC,CASSRLQESSSYEQYF
TRBJ2-3,TRBD2,TRBV7-6,18,.,TGTGCCAGCAGCAGACCGGGACATCTCGCGGGGGGCTTAGATACGCAGTATTTT,CASSRPGHLAGGLDTQYF
TRBJ1-1,.,TRBV7-9,12,.,TGTGCCAGCAGCTTCGAGGTTACTGAAGCTTTCTTT,CASSFEVTEAFF
TRBJ2-3,TRBD2,TRBV19,17,once,TGTGCCAGTGGCCTAGCGGGGGGGCTTGTTCGCACAGATACGCAGTATTTT,CASGLAGGLVRTDTQYF
TRBJ2-1,TRBD2,TRBV18,17,.,TGTGCCAGCTCACCACTGGAGACGGGACTAGCGGGCCATGAGCAGTTCTTC,CASSPLETGLAGHEQFF
TRBJ1-4,.,TRBV28,15,.,TGTGCCAGCAGTTTAGGGGGGGCAACTAATGAAAAACTGTTTTTT,CASSLGGATNEKLFF
TRBJ1-1,TRBD1,TRBV5-4,15,.,TGTGCCAGCAGCCGCCCGGGACAGATAAACACTGAAGCTTTCTTT,CASSRPGQINTEAFF
TRBJ2-7,.,TRBV7-2,14,.,TGTGCCAGCAGCCCCCGGACCCCGGGGTACGAGCAGTACTTC,CASSPRTPGYEQYF
TRBJ2-7,.,TRBV28,14,.,TGTGCCAGCAGTTTAACGGGAGCTCGATACGAGCAGTACTTC,CASSLTGARYEQYF
TRBJ1-4,.,TRBV19,12,.,TGTGCCAGCGCGGGGCCCGGTGAAAAACTGTTTTTT,CASAGPGEKLFF
TRBJ1-1,.,TRBV9,14,.,TGTGCCAGCAGCGTAGGCTGGGGGGACACTGAAGCTTTCTTT,CASSVGWGDTEAFF
TRBJ1-4,TRBD1,TRBV7-9,14,few,TGTGCCAGCAGCAAGGACAGGGGAAGTGAAAAACTGTTTTTT,CASSKDRGSEKLFF
TRBJ2-4,TRBD1,TRBV6-6,14,.,TGTGCCAGCAGTCCTCGTGACAGGGAAAACATTCAGTACTTC,CASSPRDRENIQYF
TRBJ1-2,.,TRBV5-1,13,.,TGCGCCAGCAGCCCCAGCGCGGACTATGGCTACACCTTC,CASSPSADYGYTF
TRBJ1-2,.,TRBV30,14,few,TGTGCCTGGAGCCGGGTAGGGGGTCTCTATGGCTACACCTTC,CAWSRVGGLYGYTF
TRBJ1-3,TRBD1,TRBV4-2,19,.,TGTGCCAGCAGCCTCCCGATTCCTCAACAGGGGGGCTCTACAAACACCATATATTTT,CASSLPIPQQGGSTNTIYF
TRBJ2-1,.,TRBV18,15,once,TGTGCCAGCTCACCACCGACGGGAGCTGGCAATGAGCAGTTCTTC,CASSPPTGAGNEQFF
TRBJ1-5,.,TRBV5-1,14,.,TGCGCCAGCAGCGAAGACACGGGGGATCAGCCCCAGCATTTT,CASSEDTGDQPQHF
TRBJ2-2,TRBD2,TRBV29-1,15,.,TGCAGCGTTGTCCTTCCTAGCGGGGGAAACGGGGAGCTGTTTTTT,CSVVLPSGGNGELFF
TRBJ2-4,.,TRBV18,17,.,TGTGCCAGCTCACCAACCAGGGGCAGGGTCGAGGGAAACATTCAGTACTTC,CASSPTRGRVEGNIQYF
TRBJ1-2,TRBD1,TRBV18,14,.,TGTGCCAGCTCAGTACAGGGGGAGGACTCTGGCTACACCTTC,CASSVQGEDSGYTF
TRBJ2-3,.,TRBV7-9,15,.,TGTGCCAGCAGAAAGTTTAGTCTTGACACAGATACGCAGTATTTT,CASRKFSLDTDTQYF
TRBJ1-2,.,TRBV9,14,.,TGTGCCAGCAGTGAGCAGGAGGGTAACTATGGCTACACCTTC,CASSEQEGNYGYTF
TRBJ2-2,TRBD2,TRBV5-1,14,.,TGCGCCAGTTCAAGCGGGGGGGCCGCCGGGGAGCTGTTTTTT,CASSSGGAAGELFF
TRBJ1-3,.,TRBV12-3/TRBV12-4,12,.,TGTGCCAGCAGTTTACGGGGAAACACCATATATTTT,CASSLRGNTIYF
TRBJ2-2,.,TRBV7-3,13,.,TGTGCCAGCAGCCCAGGGGGGACCGGGGAGCTGTTTTTT,CASSPGGTGELFF
TRBJ1-1,.,TRBV19,13,.,TGTGCCAGTATGGGGCTGGGGGCAACTGAAGCTTTCTTT,CASMGLGATEAFF